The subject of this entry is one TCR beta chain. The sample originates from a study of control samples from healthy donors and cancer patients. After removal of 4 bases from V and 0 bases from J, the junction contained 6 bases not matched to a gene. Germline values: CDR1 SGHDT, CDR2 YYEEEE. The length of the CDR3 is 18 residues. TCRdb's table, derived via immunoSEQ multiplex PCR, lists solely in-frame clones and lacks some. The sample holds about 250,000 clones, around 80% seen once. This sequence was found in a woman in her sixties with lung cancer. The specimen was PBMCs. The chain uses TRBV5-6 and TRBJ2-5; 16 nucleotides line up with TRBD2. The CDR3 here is CASSGTGLAGGYQETQYF. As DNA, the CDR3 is TGTGCCAGCAGCGGGACGGGACTAGCGGGGGGGTACCAAGAGACCCAGTACTTC. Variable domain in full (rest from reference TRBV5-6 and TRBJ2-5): DAGVTQSPTHLIKTRGQQVTLRCSPKSGHDTVSWYQQALGQGPQFIFQYYEEEERQRGNFPDRFSGHQFPNYSSELNVNALLLGDSALYLCASSGTGLAGGYQETQYFGPGTRLLVL.